The next 20 T cell receptor beta chains were all read from a single sample in a study of beta chain features in type 1 diabetes. The whole isolated RNA underwent reverse transcription, so sequencing captured expressed TCRB transcripts. This table comes from immunoSEQ multiplex PCR, and its TCRdb copy is limited to in-frame clones, with some not included. The sample lists roughly 450,000 clones, over 9.5% occurring once. The source material was naive CD4+ T cells from blood. Receptors were obtained from a young woman in good health.

The chain uses TRBV29-1 and TRBJ1-1; 8 nucleotides agree with TRBD1. The V and J ends lost 7 bases and 0 bases, in that order; junction bases with no gene match: 4. The CDR3 has 13 residues. Germline loops: CDR1 SQVTM, CDR2 ANQGSEA. The CDR3 DNA follows: TGCAGCGCCCGGGGACAGGTGAACACTGAAGCTTTCTTT. It specifies CSARGQVNTEAFF.

The chain has TRBV5-1 and TRBJ2-7; D remains unclear. This CDR3 is 16 amino acids long. V dropped 4 bases and J dropped 0 bases, with 17 bases sitting between them. Germline V CDR1 and CDR2: SGHRS, YFSETQ. The DNA of the CDR3 is TGCGCCAGCAGCGCTAATTCCAGGCTTAGCTCCTACGAGCAGTACTTC. This encodes CASSANSRLSSYEQYF.

The genes are TRBV9 and TRBJ2-7, with a possible D match to TRBD1 (5 bases). Germline V CDR1 and CDR2: SGDLS, YYNGEE. The CDR3 covers 15 residues. Trimming shortened V by 0 bases and J by 5 bases, and 15 bases separated the two germline ends. Here the CDR3 DNA reads TGTGCCAGCAGCGTAGTTGTAGAAGAGGACAACGAGCAGTACGTC. This encodes CASSVVVEEDNEQYV.

The rearrangement uses TRBV18 and TRBJ1-5, with a tentative D call TRBD1 (6 bases). This CDR3 is built from 16 residues. Trimming removed 1 base at V and 3 bases at J, with 13 bases between. Germline V gene data show CDR1 as KGHSH and CDR2 as LQKENI. In DNA, the CDR3 is TGTGCCAGCTCACCACAGGGCTGGGGGGCCAATCAGCCCCAGCATTTT. Translating it yields CASSPQGWGANQPQHF.

The chain combines TRBV7-2 with TRBJ2-4, with D unclear. This CDR3 has 14 amino acids. Trimming stripped 2 bases from V and 0 bases from J, with 5 bases between. From germline, CDR1 is SGHTA and CDR2 FQGNSA. The CDR3 nucleotides read TGTGCCAGCAGCTTAAATCTAGCCAAAAACATTCAGTACTTC. Translated: CASSLNLAKNIQYF.

This clone turned up a few times. The chain combines TRBV5-1 with TRBJ1-2; a weak D match, TRBD1 (5 bases). The V gene's germline CDR1 is SGHRS and CDR2 YFSETQ. V dropped 3 bases and J dropped 1 base, with 13 bases sitting between them. The CDR3 consists of 15 residues. The CDR3 protein is CASSSAGPFNYGYTF. CDR3 in DNA: TGCGCCAGCAGCTCCGCAGGGCCTTTTAACTATGGCTACACCTTC. Variable domain in full (rest from reference TRBV5-1 and TRBJ1-2): KAGVTQTPRYLIKTRGQQVTLSCSPISGHRSVSWYQQTPGQGLQFLFEYFSETQRNKGNFPGRFSGRQFSNSRSEMNVSTLELGDSALYLCASSSAGPFNYGYTFGSGTRLTVV.

This clone turned up a few times. The chain couples TRBV7-2 to TRBJ2-5; 8 bases align to TRBD1. The CDR3 length is 14 residues. With 5 bases clipped from V and 7 bases from J, the junction kept 9 bases outside the gene matches. The germline gives CDR1 SGHTA, CDR2 FQGNSA. CDR3 loop: CASSRRQGRGTQYF. The CDR3 nucleotides are TGTGCCAGCAGCCGACGACAGGGGAGAGGGACCCAGTACTTC.

This clone was picked up a small number of times. The CDR3 DNA follows: TGTGCCAGCAGTTTAGGTCAGGGTCTCGGACCCCAGCATTTT. Protein sequence: CASSLGQGLGPQHF. The chain joins TRBV27 to TRBJ1-5; perhaps TRBD1 as D (5 bases). V was shortened by 2 bases and J by 10 bases, with 15 bases between the two germline ends. This CDR3 spans 14 amino acids. From germline, CDR1 is MNHEY and CDR2 SMNVEV (reference sequence).

Only a few counts were recorded for this clone. This rearrangement joins TRBV7-9 to TRBJ1-1, with 7 positions matching TRBD1. The CDR3 is made up of 15 amino acids. CDR1 is SEHNR, CDR2 FQNEAQ, per germline (reference sequence). Trimming took 4 bases from V and 2 from J; bases not matched to a gene: 7. The CDR3 reads CASSSNRQGNTEAFF. The CDR3 coding sequence is TGTGCCAGCAGCTCCAACCGACAGGGCAACACTGAAGCTTTCTTT.

This chain joins TRBV29-1 and TRBJ1-2; 7 nucleotides align to TRBD1. CDR1 is SQVTM, CDR2 ANQGSEA, per germline. J lost 7 bases, V lost 7 bases, and 9 bases had no gene match. The CDR3 runs 12 residues. The CDR3 sequence is CSAFQGDGGYTF. In DNA, the CDR3 is TGCAGCGCCTTTCAGGGGGATGGTGGCTACACCTTC.

On this clone: Other DNA variants within this sample encode the same CDR3. The CDR3 DNA reads TGTGCCAGCTCACCACCGACAACAGATACGCAGTATTTT. Translated: CASSPPTTDTQYF. The V and J genes are TRBV18 and TRBJ2-3; D unclear. CDR1 and CDR2 (germline): KGHSH, LQKENI. V lost 0 bases and J 3 bases, leaving 4 bases between the germline ends. The CDR3 extends over 13 amino acids.

This clone was detected only once. The chain links TRBV5-1 to TRBJ2-2, with 7 bases aligning to TRBD2. CDR3 length: 16 amino acids. Germline values: CDR1 SGHRS, CDR2 YFSETQ. With V trimmed by 4 bases and J by 5 bases, 11 bases remained unmatched. For the CDR3, the DNA is TGCGCCAGCAGCCTGGGATCGACTAGCCCGACCGGGGAGCTGTTTTTT. Its protein is CASSLGSTSPTGELFF. The full variable domain, with the rest looked up from reference TRBV5-1 and TRBJ2-2, is KAGVTQTPRYLIKTRGQQVTLSCSPISGHRSVSWYQQTPGQGLQFLFEYFSETQRNKGNFPGRFSGRQFSNSRSEMNVSTLELGDSALYLCASSLGSTSPTGELFFGEGSRLTVL.

The genes are TRBV6-5 and TRBJ2-5; D uncertain. There are 15 residues in the CDR3. Germline values: CDR1 MNHEY, CDR2 SVGAGI. V lost 2 bases to trimming and J lost 1 base, with 11 bases between them. CDR3 amino acids: CASSYAHGVQETQYF. CDR3 nucleotides: TGTGCCAGCAGTTACGCACACGGAGTCCAAGAGACCCAGTACTTC.

This chain links TRBV5-8 with TRBJ2-5; D is undetermined. Trimming left V 10 bases short and J 5 bases short, with 9 bases between. The CDR3 loop spans 10 amino acids. Germline V gene sequence: CDR1 SGHTS, CDR2 YDEGEE. In DNA, the CDR3 is TGTGCCTGCAACGAGGAGACCCAGTACTTC. Residues: CACNEETQYF. The whole variable domain, remainder taken from reference TRBV5-8 and TRBJ2-5, is EAGVTQSPTHLIKTRGQQATLRCSPISGHTSVYWYQQALGLGLQFLLWYDEGEERNRGNFPPRFSGRQFPNYSSELNVNALELEDSALYLCACNEETQYFGPGTRLLVL.

The DNA of the CDR3 is TGTGCCAGCAGCTCGACTGCTAGCTCCTACAATGAGCAGTTCTTC. This encodes CASSSTASSYNEQFF. V gene TRBV11-2 combines with J gene TRBJ2-1; D is undetermined. CDR1 and CDR2 from the germline V gene are SGHAT and FQNNGV. Trimming removed 4 bases from V and 0 bases from J, with 10 bases in between. The CDR3 has 15 residues.

The chain employs TRBV9 and TRBJ2-1; 8 positions agree with TRBD2. The CDR3 is made up of 16 amino acids. Germline trimming cut 0 bases from V and 9 bases from J; bases unmatched to any gene: 11. Germline V gene data show CDR1 as SGDLS and CDR2 as YYNGEE. The CDR3 DNA is TGTGCCAGCAGCGTAGACGGGGTAGCGGGAATCAGTGAGCAGTTCTTC. Amino acid sequence: CASSVDGVAGISEQFF.

The chain couples TRBV2 to TRBJ2-5; unclear D gene. The CDR3 contains 13 residues. Trimming took off 5 bases at V and 5 bases at J, with 12 bases between the two ends. The germline V gene has CDR1 SNHLY and CDR2 FYNNEI. The DNA for the CDR3 is TGTGCCAGCAGTTTAGAATTTTCGGAGACCCAGTACTTC. It translates to CASSLEFSETQYF.

This clone was counted only a few times. The chain links TRBV7-9 to TRBJ2-7; D unclear. The CDR3 runs 13 residues. The V and J ends lost 0 bases and 4 bases respectively, with 7 bases between them. Germline V lookup: CDR1 SEHNR, CDR2 FQNEAQ (reference sequence). The CDR3 spells CASSLAADYEQYF. The CDR3, as DNA: TGTGCCAGCAGCTTAGCCGCGGATTACGAGCAGTACTTC. The full variable domain, rest sourced from reference TRBV7-9 and TRBJ2-7, is DTGVSQNPRHKITKRGQNVTFRCDPISEHNRLYWYRQTLGQGPEFLTYFQNEAQLEKSRLLSDRFSAERPKGSFSTLEIQRTEQGDSAMYLCASSLAADYEQYFGPGTRLTVT.

This rearrangement joins TRBV30 to TRBJ2-3; 12 nucleotides line up with TRBD2. The CDR3 sequence is 16 residues long. Unmatched junction bases numbered 6, after V lost 0 bases and J lost 5 bases. CDR1 GTSNPN and CDR2 SVGIG come from the germline V gene (reference sequence). The CDR3 sequence: CAWSVSRTSGVDTQYF. CDR3 nucleotides: TGTGCCTGGAGTGTTAGTAGGACTAGCGGGGTAGATACGCAGTATTTT.

The chain employs TRBV7-2 and TRBJ1-1; D not certain. The CDR3 totals 12 residues. Germline V gives CDR1 SGHTA, CDR2 FQGNSA. Between the trimmed V and J ends, which lost 4 bases and 4 bases, there was a span of 7 bases. CDR3 sequence: CASSSWGTEAFF. DNA for the CDR3: TGTGCCAGCAGCTCCTGGGGCACTGAAGCTTTCTTT. The entire variable domain, with the rest obtained from reference TRBV7-2 and TRBJ1-1, is as follows: GAGVSQSPSNKVTEKGKDVELRCDPISGHTALYWYRQSLGQGLEFLIYFQGNSAPDKSGLPSDRFSAERTGGSVSTLTIQRTQQEDSAVYLCASSSWGTEAFFGQGTRLTVV.